This entry concerns a single TCR beta chain. Its target is not known. Germline CDR1 is MGHRA and CDR2 is YSYEKL. The length of the CDR3 is 14 residues. The germline V and J ends were trimmed by 3 bases and 5 bases, with 13 bases remaining between them. Together with a sample-barcoded 5' primer, a J-beta primer mix was included in a second PCR lasting roughly 6 to 12 cycles. The template-switch adaptor was a 5' adaptor with 12 random nucleotides. It tagged each cDNA molecule. No fewer than 2.5 million CDR3-containing paired-end reads came from each sample. TCRdb re-derived calls from the 5' RACE reads in MiXCR, one entry per CDR3 protein. The table lists roughly 730,000 distinct CDR3 sequences, approximately 60% of them singletons. Each sample provided at least 5 micrograms of extracted total RNA. This entry comes from a study of blood T cells in healthy people across ages. The study's findings and limits: Older age coincided with a roughly linear decline in TCR beta diversity per million T cells.

The sequence derives from a man aged 35 to 55 in good health. J is TRBJ1-2 and V is TRBV4-1; D not certain. What was sequenced was blood. CDR3 sequence reads: CASSHADTPYGYTF. The DNA for the CDR3 is TGCGCCAGCAGCCATGCCGACACACCATATGGCTACACCTTC.